This passage covers 27 T cell receptor beta chains from one sample sequenced in a study of a mutant IDH1 vaccine in newly diagnosed glioma. Their recognized antigens are unknown. The table came from immunoSEQ multiplex PCR; TCRdb's copy has only in-frame clones and leaves some out. The sample consists of some 25,000 clones, around 82% of them appearing once. The time point is: week 11, during vaccination. Doses of 300 ug of mutant IDH1 20-mer peptide were given with topical imiquimod. The input for sequencing was PBMCs, taken from a glioma patient whose treatment included an IDH1 peptide vaccine. Every receptor here comes from a woman aged 18-30 years with glioma.

The chain employs TRBV30 and TRBJ1-4, with D tentatively TRBD1 (5 bases). Germline loops: CDR1 GTSNPN, CDR2 SVGIG (reference sequence). Deletions cut 8 bases from V and 6 bases from J, with 16 bases between. The CDR3 consists of 13 residues. CDR3 sequence reads: CARKGQGDEKLFF. DNA of the CDR3: TGTGCCCGGAAGGGTCAGGGCGATGAAAAACTGTTTTTT. Variable domain in full (rest from reference TRBV30 and TRBJ1-4): SQTIHQWPATLVQPVGSPLSLECTVEGTSNPNLYWYRQAAGRGLQLLFYSVGIGQISSEVPQNLSASRPQDRQFILSSKKLLLSDSGFYLCARKGQGDEKLFFGSGTQLSVL.

The chain combines TRBV10-3 with TRBJ2-5; 9 nucleotides align to TRBD2. CDR1 and CDR2 from the germline V gene are ENHRY and SYGVKD. The junction had 1 base not matched to a gene; V was cut back by 4 bases and J by 4 bases. CDR3 length equals 13 residues. Here the CDR3 DNA reads TGTGCCATCAGTGGGGGACTAGCAGAGACCCAGTACTTC. This gives the protein CAISGGLAETQYF.

The chain carries TRBV5-5 and TRBJ1-2, with D hard to call. V lost 1 base and J lost 6, with 13 bases in between. The length of the CDR3 is 14 residues. Germline CDR1 SGHKS, CDR2 YYEKEE (reference sequence). The CDR3 DNA follows: TGTGCCAGCAGCTTGAGGAGAGGGAGGGATGGCTACACCTTC. It specifies CASSLRRGRDGYTF.

The V call is TRBV19, the J call TRBJ2-7; 7 bases match TRBD1. The CDR3 loop spans 13 amino acids. From germline, CDR1 is LNHDA and CDR2 SQIVND (reference sequence). V gave up 7 bases and J gave up 6 bases; unmatched junction bases: 9. CDR3 bases: TGTGCCAGTACCGCCCCTACAGGGGCCGAGCAGTACTTC. This translates into CASTAPTGAEQYF. Using reference TRBV19 and TRBJ2-7 for the parts outside the CDR3, the full variable domain is DGGITQSPKYLFRKEGQNVTLSCEQNLNHDAMYWYRQDPGQGLRLIYYSQIVNDFQKGDIAEGYSVSREKKESFPLTVTSAQKNPTAFYLCASTAPTGAEQYFGPGTRLTVT.

This chain connects TRBV5-6 to TRBJ2-5; possibly TRBD1 for D (6 bases). The CDR3 covers 14 residues. V was clipped by 2 bases and J by 0 bases, with 8 bases between them. Germline V gene data show CDR1 as SGHDT and CDR2 as YYEEEE. The CDR3 coding sequence is TGTGCCAGCAGCTTTGACAGGTACCAAGAGACCCAGTACTTC. It is translated as CASSFDRYQETQYF.

The rearrangement links TRBV5-1 to TRBJ2-1; perhaps TRBD2 as D (6 bases). The CDR3 runs to 15 residues. CDR1 is SGHRS and CDR2 is YFSETQ in the germline V gene. V lost 3 bases to trimming and J lost 4 bases, with 14 bases between them. For the CDR3, the DNA is TGCGCCAGCAGCTCAACTCGTAGCGGATACAATGAGCAGTTCTTC. Encoded protein: CASSSTRSGYNEQFF.

This chain links TRBV4-2 with TRBJ2-3; 11 nucleotides line up with TRBD2. The CDR3 totals 18 residues. With V trimmed by 0 bases and J by 5 bases, 10 bases remained unmatched. Germline assignment: CDR1 LGHNA and CDR2 YNFKEQ. CDR3 region: CASSQEVAGGPRGDTQYF. The CDR3 bases are TGTGCCAGCAGCCAAGAGGTAGCGGGAGGGCCTAGGGGAGATACGCAGTATTTT.

V usage is TRBV27 and J usage is TRBJ2-5; 7 bases are a match to TRBD1. CDR1 is MNHEY and CDR2 is SMNVEV in the germline V gene (reference sequence). The trim removed 6 bases at V and 7 bases at J, leaving 8 bases unmatched. This CDR3 has 13 amino acids. CDR3 loop: CASSLTGSGTQYF. The CDR3 DNA sequence: TGTGCCAGCAGCTTGACAGGGTCCGGGACCCAGTACTTC.

This chain connects TRBV28 to TRBJ2-1; no clear D gene. The V gene lost 6 bases and the J gene lost 4 bases, with 4 bases spanning the gap. This CDR3 is 11 amino acids long. In germline, CDR1 is MDHEN, CDR2 SYDVKM. CDR3 in amino acids: CASRRYNEQFF. CDR3 sequence (DNA): TGTGCCAGCAGGAGATACAATGAGCAGTTCTTC.

Points on this clone: One junction end disagrees with the germline gene, perhaps due to a read error. The gene calls are TRBV11-1 and TRBJ2-2; D possibly corresponds to TRBD1 (6 bases). CDR3 length: 15 amino acids. CDR1 is SGHAT and CDR2 is FQDESV in the germline V gene (reference sequence). For the CDR3, the DNA is TGTGCCAGCAGCCTAGCCCTGGGGGCGGCCGGGGAGCTGTTTTTT. This sequence encodes CASSLALGAAGELFF.

The CDR3 DNA sequence: TGTGCCAGCAGACCTGAACCAGGGCTGGGGCAGTACTTC. Translation: CASRPEPGLGQYF. The chain combines TRBV2 with TRBJ2-7, with a tentative D call TRBD1 (5 bases). The CDR3 has 13 residues. Germline V gene lookup returns CDR1 SNHLY and CDR2 FYNNEI. Trimming cost V 6 bases and J 9 bases, with 18 bases left between them. Looking up the rest from reference TRBV2 and TRBJ2-7 gives the full variable domain: EPEVTQTPSHQVTQMGQEVILRCVPISNHLYFYWYRQILGQKVEFLVSFYNNEISEKSEIFDDQFSVERPDGSNFTLKIRSTKLEDSAMYFCASRPEPGLGQYFGPGTRLTVT.

CDR3 DNA: TGTGCCAGCAATCCGACAGGGGAGGGAGATACGCAGTATTTT. Translating gives CASNPTGEGDTQYF. The V call is TRBV2, the J call TRBJ2-3; D is perhaps TRBD1 (8 bases). The V gene's germline CDR1 is SNHLY and CDR2 FYNNEI. V was trimmed by 7 bases and J by 5 bases, leaving 16 bases between them. The CDR3 has 14 amino acids.

This chain joins TRBV13 and TRBJ1-3; possible D gene TRBD1, 5 bases. Trimming pared 5 bases from V and 0 bases from J, leaving 20 bases between. This CDR3 has 18 residues. The V gene's germline CDR1 is PRHDT and CDR2 FYEKMQ (reference sequence). CDR3 protein: CASSLQRGPDRSGNTIYF. CDR3 DNA: TGTGCCAGCAGCCTCCAACGGGGCCCGGATCGCTCTGGAAACACCATATATTTT. The full variable domain, in which reference TRBV13 and TRBJ1-3 provide the parts outside the CDR3, is AAGVIQSPRHLIKEKRETATLKCYPIPRHDTVYWYQQGPGQDPQFLISFYEKMQSDKGSIPDRFSAQQFSDYHSELNMSSLELGDSALYFCASSLQRGPDRSGNTIYFGEGSWLTVV.

This chain connects TRBV5-6 to TRBJ2-3, with TRBD1 identical over 9 bases. Germline CDR1 and CDR2: SGHDT and YYEEEE. This CDR3 is 18 amino acids long. V dropped 4 bases and J dropped 2; count of bases not matched to a gene: 14. For the CDR3, the DNA is TGTGCCAGCAGCCATACTGATGGGACAGGGAAATCCACAGATACGCAGTATTTT. It translates to CASSHTDGTGKSTDTQYF.

The chain couples TRBV7-9 to TRBJ1-4; 9 positions agree with TRBD1. CDR3 size: 13 residues. Germline loops: CDR1 SEHNR, CDR2 FQNEAQ (reference sequence). The ends lost 4 bases at V and 13 bases at J; junction bases unmatched: 7. In nucleotides, the CDR3 is TGTGCCAGCAGCTCCCCCTGGGACAGGGCACTGTTTTTT. It encodes CASSSPWDRALFF.

V and J are TRBV7-6 and TRBJ2-3, with 7 positions matching TRBD2. J lost 6 bases, V lost 5 bases, and 23 bases had no gene match. The CDR3 has 19 amino acids. Germline CDR1 SGHVS, CDR2 FNYEAQ. This CDR3 reads CASSPAPGDLAGHWDTQYF. In DNA, the CDR3 is TGTGCCAGCAGCCCCGCCCCGGGGGACTTAGCGGGCCATTGGGATACGCAGTATTTT.

This clone was seen a single time. This chain joins TRBV5-1 and TRBJ2-2, with D tentatively TRBD1 or TRBD2 (5 bases each). This CDR3 region has 16 residues. Germline-derived CDR1 and CDR2 are SGHRS and YFSETQ. V gave up 4 bases and J gave up 0 bases, with 13 bases separating them. The CDR3 DNA reads TGCGCCAGCAGCAAAGGGGAGTCAACGAACACCGGGGAGCTGTTTTTT. Its translation is CASSKGESTNTGELFF.

The V gene is TRBV27, the J gene TRBJ2-3; D gene unclear. The CDR3 is made up of 14 amino acids. CDR1 is MNHEY and CDR2 is SMNVEV in the germline V gene (reference sequence). V gave up 3 bases and J gave up 3 bases, with 10 bases separating them. The CDR3 DNA reads as TGTGCCAGCAGTTTTAGCCGCACGACAGATACGCAGTATTTT. This sequence encodes CASSFSRTTDTQYF.

This clone turned up a few times. The chain recombines TRBV4-1 with TRBJ2-1, with 9 bases that match TRBD2. J lost 8 bases, V lost 6 bases, and 11 bases had no gene match. The CDR3 contains 15 residues. Germline V gives CDR1 MGHRA, CDR2 YSYEKL. This chain's CDR3 is CASSVAGVPWDEQFF. DNA of the CDR3: TGCGCCAGCAGTGTAGCGGGGGTCCCCTGGGATGAGCAGTTCTTC.

The chain links TRBV19 to TRBJ1-2, with D possibly being TRBD1 (6 bases). There are 13 residues in the CDR3. The germline gives CDR1 LNHDA, CDR2 SQIVND (reference sequence). Trimming cost V 6 bases and J 8 bases, with 16 bases left between them. CDR3 region: CASSRTGAGGYTF. As DNA, the CDR3 is TGTGCCAGTAGCCGAACGGGGGCCGGAGGCTACACCTTC. Full variable domain (outside the CDR3, taken from reference TRBV19 and TRBJ1-2): DGGITQSPKYLFRKEGQNVTLSCEQNLNHDAMYWYRQDPGQGLRLIYYSQIVNDFQKGDIAEGYSVSREKKESFPLTVTSAQKNPTAFYLCASSRTGAGGYTFGSGTRLTVV.

The chain is built from TRBV6-1 and TRBJ1-3, with no clear D. CDR3 length equals 13 residues. CDR1 and CDR2 (germline): MNHNS, SASEGT. V was shortened by 7 bases and J by 2 bases, with 9 bases between the two germline ends. The CDR3 spells CASKSRTGNTIYF. DNA for the CDR3: TGTGCCAGCAAGTCCAGGACTGGAAACACCATATATTTT.

This chain uses TRBV5-8 with TRBJ1-5; 7 nucleotides line up with TRBD1. The V and J ends lost 4 bases and 13 bases, in that order; junction bases with no gene match: 14. From germline, CDR1 is SGHTS and CDR2 YDEGEE. This CDR3 is built from 14 residues. The chain's CDR3 is CASSIRDSLAQQHF. CDR3 bases: TGTGCCAGCAGCATCCGGGACAGCCTAGCCCAACAGCATTTT.

This clone was detected a few times. The rearrangement uses TRBV29-1 and TRBJ1-2; maybe TRBD1 (5 bases). Germline V gene lookup returns CDR1 SQVTM and CDR2 ANQGSEA. The CDR3 extends over 8 amino acids. The germline V and J ends were trimmed by 7 bases and 14 bases, with 11 bases remaining between them. CDR3 sequence (DNA): TGCAGCGAGGGGCTCGGGACCTTC. Translating gives CSEGLGTF.

The genes are TRBV5-5 and TRBJ1-4; possibly TRBD1 for D (5 bases). V shed 2 bases and J shed 7 bases, with 6 bases lying between them. This CDR3 is 12 amino acids long. Germline CDR1 reads SGHKS; CDR2 reads YYEKEE (reference sequence). The CDR3 reads CASSFQGEKLFF. The CDR3 coding sequence is TGTGCCAGCAGCTTCCAGGGTGAAAAACTGTTTTTT.

The rearrangement uses TRBV6-5 and TRBJ2-3, with D possibly TRBD2 on 7 matching bases. This CDR3 has 16 residues. In germline, CDR1 is MNHEY, CDR2 SVGAGI. V was pared by 3 bases and J by 1 base, with 14 bases between. Written as DNA, the CDR3 is TGTGCCAGCAGTTATAGGGGGGGGCGGCGCACAGATACGCAGTATTTT. It yields the protein CASSYRGGRRTDTQYF.

The chain employs TRBV7-9 and TRBJ2-5; 8 bases line up with TRBD1. CDR1 and CDR2 from the germline V gene are SEHNR and FQNEAQ (reference sequence). V gave up 5 bases and J gave up 2 bases; unmatched junction bases: 4. This CDR3 is built from 14 residues. CDR3 residues: CASSPGQGQETQYF. The DNA of the CDR3 is TGTGCCAGCAGCCCAGGACAGGGACAAGAGACCCAGTACTTC.

The chain has TRBV5-1 and TRBJ1-1; D gene unclear. Trimming removed 5 bases from V and 3 bases from J, with 11 bases in between. Germline loops: CDR1 SGHRS, CDR2 YFSETQ. This CDR3 contains 13 residues. The chain's CDR3 is CASRSGLDTEAFF. CDR3 nucleotides: TGCGCCAGCAGATCGGGGTTGGACACTGAAGCTTTCTTT.